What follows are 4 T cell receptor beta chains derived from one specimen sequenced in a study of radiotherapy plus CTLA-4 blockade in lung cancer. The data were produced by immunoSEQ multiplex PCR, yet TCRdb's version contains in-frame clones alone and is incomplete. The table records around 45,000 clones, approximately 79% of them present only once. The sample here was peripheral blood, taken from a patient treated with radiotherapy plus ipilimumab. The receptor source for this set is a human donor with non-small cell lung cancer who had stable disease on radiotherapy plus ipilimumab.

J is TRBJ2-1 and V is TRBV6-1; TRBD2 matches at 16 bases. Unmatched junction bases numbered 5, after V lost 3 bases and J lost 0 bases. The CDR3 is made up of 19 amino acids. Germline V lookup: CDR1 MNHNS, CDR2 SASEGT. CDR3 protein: CASSDTGLAGGSSYNEQFF. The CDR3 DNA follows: TGTGCCAGCAGTGACACGGGACTAGCGGGGGGGAGCTCCTACAATGAGCAGTTCTTC.

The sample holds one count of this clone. This chain's CDR3 is CASSTTRWADQPQHF. The CDR3 DNA reads as TGTGCCAGCAGCACTACCCGATGGGCCGATCAGCCCCAGCATTTT. The chain employs TRBV27 and TRBJ1-5; no firm D call. Germline values: CDR1 MNHEY, CDR2 SMNVEV (reference sequence). The germline V and J ends were trimmed by 6 bases and 5 bases, with 17 bases remaining between them. This CDR3 region has 15 residues.

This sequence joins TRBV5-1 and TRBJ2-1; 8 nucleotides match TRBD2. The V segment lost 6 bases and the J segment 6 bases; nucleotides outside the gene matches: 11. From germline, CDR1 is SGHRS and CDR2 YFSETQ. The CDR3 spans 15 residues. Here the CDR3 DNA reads TGCGCCAGCAACACGGATGCGGGGGGACTCAATGAGCAGTTCTTC. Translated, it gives CASNTDAGGLNEQFF.

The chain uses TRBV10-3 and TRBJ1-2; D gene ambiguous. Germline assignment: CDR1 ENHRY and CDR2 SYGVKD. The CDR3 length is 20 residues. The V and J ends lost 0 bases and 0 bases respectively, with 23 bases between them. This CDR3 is CAISESVPDRPISTNYGYTF. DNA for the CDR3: TGTGCCATCAGTGAGTCGGTGCCTGATAGACCCATCTCAACTAACTATGGCTACACCTTC.